Listed below are T cell receptor beta chains from one sample, sequenced in a study of blood T cells in healthy people across ages. TCRdb passed the 5' RACE reads through MiXCR, listing each CDR3 protein once. This table has about 970,000 distinct CDR3 sequences, roughly half appearing once. What was sequenced was blood. The receptor set was obtained from a woman between 55 and 75 years old in good health. Both conserved end residues are part of each CDR3. Fields, in order: J gene, CDR3 length, clone size, V gene, CDR3 protein. The size field is filled for only some rows; it gives once, few, many or a size class.

j_gene: TRBJ2-6; len: 18; abundance: NA; v_gene: TRBV20-1; CDR3aa: CSATVGLSAHSGANVLTF
j_gene: NA; len: 14; abundance: once; v_gene: TRBV7-9; CDR3aa: CASSPDAGRYEQYF
j_gene: TRBJ1-6; len: 15; abundance: few; v_gene: TRBV30; CDR3aa: CAWSVRPGVHSPLHF
j_gene: TRBJ1-2; len: 12; abundance: NA; v_gene: TRBV20-1; CDR3aa: CSARDGAGGYTF
j_gene: TRBJ1-2; len: 12; abundance: NA; v_gene: TRBV4-1; CDR3aa: CASNRGTYGYTF
j_gene: TRBJ2-3; len: 12; abundance: once; v_gene: TRBV20-1; CDR3aa: CSARANTDTQYF
j_gene: NA; len: 13; abundance: NA; v_gene: TRBV5-1; CDR3aa: CASSSTTGNIQYF
j_gene: TRBJ2-1; len: 14; abundance: NA; v_gene: TRBV7-2; CDR3aa: CASSLDVYDNEQFF
j_gene: TRBJ2-7; len: 15; abundance: NA; v_gene: TRBV20-1; CDR3aa: CSAKIDRESSYEQYF
j_gene: TRBJ2-7; len: 14; abundance: NA; v_gene: TRBV28; CDR3aa: CASSFATGSYEQYF
j_gene: TRBJ2-7; len: 14; abundance: NA; v_gene: TRBV28; CDR3aa: CASSFRDRVHEQYF
j_gene: TRBJ2-1; len: 14; abundance: NA; v_gene: TRBV9; CDR3aa: CASSVLIVGDEQFF
j_gene: TRBJ2-5; len: 11; abundance: NA; v_gene: TRBV10-3; CDR3aa: CTISELETQYF
j_gene: TRBJ2-1; len: 14; abundance: NA; v_gene: TRBV7-8; CDR3aa: CASSLRDNYNKQFF
j_gene: TRBJ2-1; len: 15; abundance: NA; v_gene: TRBV7-9; CDR3aa: CAGSLSQGYYGEQFF
j_gene: TRBJ2-7; len: 12; abundance: NA; v_gene: TRBV29-1; CDR3aa: CSALHPPGEQYF
j_gene: TRBJ1-4; len: 14; abundance: NA; v_gene: TRBV7-6; CDR3aa: CASSAGQTNEKLFF
j_gene: TRBJ2-1; len: 15; abundance: NA; v_gene: TRBV5-1; CDR3aa: CASSAGQANYNEQFF
j_gene: TRBJ2-5; len: 13; abundance: few; v_gene: TRBV28; CDR3aa: CASSSGTGKEQYF
j_gene: TRBJ2-7; len: 16; abundance: few; v_gene: TRBV30; CDR3aa: CAWSPHPSGGPYEQYF
j_gene: TRBJ2-5; len: 13; abundance: NA; v_gene: TRBV11-2; CDR3aa: CASSATSQETQYF
j_gene: TRBJ2-3; len: 15; abundance: NA; v_gene: TRBV6-2/TRBV6-3; CDR3aa: CASSPGWGRTDTQYF
j_gene: TRBJ1-1; len: 13; abundance: NA; v_gene: TRBV27; CDR3aa: CASSSFRNTEAFF
j_gene: NA; len: 14; abundance: NA; v_gene: TRBV6-1; CDR3aa: CASSDPTGVDEQYF
j_gene: TRBJ2-3; len: 13; abundance: NA; v_gene: TRBV29-1; CDR3aa: CSVGRTTTDTQYF
j_gene: NA; len: 11; abundance: NA; v_gene: TRBV12-3/TRBV12-4; CDR3aa: CASGINYEQYF